This entry lists 5 T cell receptor beta chains sequenced from one sample in a study of cytomegalovirus exposure and HLA in healthy donors. The study ran its PCR with 60 Vbeta and 13 Jbeta primers. Clones were read by immunoSEQ multiplex PCR, and TCRdb kept only the in-frame ones, dropping some. The data contain roughly 150,000 clones, around 77% of them seen just once; the ten biggest clones take up approximately 2%. The specimen was PBMCs. These receptors all stem from a man aged 25-45 years in good health and CMV-seronegative.

The chain recombines TRBV9 with TRBJ2-1; 7 bases line up with TRBD2. The length of the CDR3 is 15 residues. Germline values: CDR1 SGDLS, CDR2 YYNGEE. V shed 4 bases, J shed 8 bases, and the junction held 12 bases outside the gene matches. In DNA form, the CDR3 reads TGTGCCAGCAGCCCCCAGGCGGGAGTGTGGGATGAGCAGTTCTTC. It translates to CASSPQAGVWDEQFF. Full variable domain (missing parts from reference TRBV9 and TRBJ2-1): DSGVTQTPKHLITATGQRVTLRCSPRSGDLSVYWYQQSLDQGLQFLIQYYNGEERAKGNILERFSAQQFPDLHSELNLSSLELGDSALYFCASSPQAGVWDEQFFGPGTRLTVL.

The genes are TRBV27 and TRBJ2-7; 11 bases fit TRBD2. The CDR3 covers 14 residues. V gave up 5 bases and J gave up 4 bases; unmatched junction bases: 4. Germline lookup yields CDR1 MNHEY and CDR2 SMNVEV (reference sequence). In nucleotides, the CDR3 is TGTGCCAGCAGTCCCCGGACTAGCGGGTACGAGCAGTACTTC. Amino acids: CASSPRTSGYEQYF.

CDR3 loop: CASSLGAGNYNEQFF. The CDR3 DNA reads as TGTGCCAGCAGCTTGGGAGCGGGAAATTACAATGAGCAGTTCTTC. The chain employs TRBV11-2 and TRBJ2-1; 7 bases are shared with TRBD2. This CDR3 contains 15 residues. Germline loops: CDR1 SGHAT, CDR2 FQNNGV. V shed 3 bases, J shed 4 bases, and the junction held 6 bases outside the gene matches.

The V call is TRBV20-1, the J call TRBJ1-2, with 8 bases matching TRBD1. The CDR3 is 11 amino acids. With 8 bases clipped from V and 4 bases from J, the junction kept 3 bases outside the gene matches. Germline CDR1 is DFQATT and CDR2 is SNEGSKA (reference sequence). The CDR3 region has the DNA TGCAGTACAGGGGGTGCCTATGGCTACACCTTC. Protein: CSTGGAYGYTF.

V is TRBV10-1 and J is TRBJ1-5; D not resolved. Germline CDR1 reads WNHNN; CDR2 reads SYGVQD (reference sequence). Trimming left V 2 bases short and J 3 bases short, with 5 bases between. The CDR3 length is 13 residues. DNA for the CDR3: TGCGCCAGCAGTGAGAGCGACAATCAGCCCCAGCATTTT. Translated, it gives CASSESDNQPQHF.